This TCR beta chain was documented in a study of cytomegalovirus exposure and HLA in healthy donors. Overall study context: Earlier, about 180 million T cells were analyzed, and 90 million to 120 million unique TCR beta sequences were found among them. Findings and limits, study-wide: A later analysis appeared to link common viral pathogens to several of the most significant clusters. In a later analysis, a missense DCLRE1C variant was linked to TCR beta V- and J-gene trimming.

The PCR was carried out with 60 Vbeta primers and 13 Jbeta primers. Authors' processing steps: In a later analysis, some 80 million unique TCR beta chains included roughly 11 million shared by two or more donors. Repertoires were generated with immunoSEQ multiplex PCR, while TCRdb's copy carries only in-frame clones and drops some. The DNA was the basis for D and trimming; V, J and clone size are from that table. This table holds 200,000 to 250,000 clones, around 83% found once. Worth noting for this clone: Its matching antigen is unknown.

V was clipped by 5 bases and J by 1 base; unmatched bases: 2. Germline CDR1 reads ENHRY; CDR2 reads SYGVKD. This CDR3 region has 14 residues. The chain recombines TRBV10-3 with TRBJ2-3, with TRBD2 matching 8 bases. The sequence was obtained from a girl aged 5-17 years in good health and CMV-seronegative. The source material was PBMCs. This CDR3 reads CAISPGGGTDTQYF. CDR3 DNA sequence: TGTGCCATCAGTCCGGGAGGGGGCACAGATACGCAGTATTTT.